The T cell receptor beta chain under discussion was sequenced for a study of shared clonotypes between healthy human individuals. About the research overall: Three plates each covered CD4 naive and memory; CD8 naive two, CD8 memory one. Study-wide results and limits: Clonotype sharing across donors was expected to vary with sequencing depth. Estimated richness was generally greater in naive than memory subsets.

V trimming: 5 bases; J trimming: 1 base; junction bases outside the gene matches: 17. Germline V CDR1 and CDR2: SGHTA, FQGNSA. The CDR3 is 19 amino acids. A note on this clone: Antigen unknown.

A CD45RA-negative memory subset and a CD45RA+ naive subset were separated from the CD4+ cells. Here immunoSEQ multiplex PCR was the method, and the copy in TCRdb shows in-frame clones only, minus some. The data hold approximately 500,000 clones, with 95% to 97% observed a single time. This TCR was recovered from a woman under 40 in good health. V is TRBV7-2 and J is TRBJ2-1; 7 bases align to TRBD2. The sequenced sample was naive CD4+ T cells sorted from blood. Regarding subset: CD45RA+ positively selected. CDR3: CASSLPRGSASGSYNEQFF. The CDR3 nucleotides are TGTGCCAGCAGCCTCCCGCGGGGGTCGGCTAGCGGTTCCTACAATGAGCAGTTCTTC.